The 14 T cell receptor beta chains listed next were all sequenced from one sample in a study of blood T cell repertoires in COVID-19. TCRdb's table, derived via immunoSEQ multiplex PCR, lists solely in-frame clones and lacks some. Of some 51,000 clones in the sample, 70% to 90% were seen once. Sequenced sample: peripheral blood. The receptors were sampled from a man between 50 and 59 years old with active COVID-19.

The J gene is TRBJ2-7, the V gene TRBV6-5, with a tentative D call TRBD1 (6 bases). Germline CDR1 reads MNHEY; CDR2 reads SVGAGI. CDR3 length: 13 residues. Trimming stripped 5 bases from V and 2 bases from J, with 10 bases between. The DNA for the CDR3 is TGTGCCAGCAGTCCCCGGGACACCTACGAGCAGTACTTC. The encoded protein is CASSPRDTYEQYF.

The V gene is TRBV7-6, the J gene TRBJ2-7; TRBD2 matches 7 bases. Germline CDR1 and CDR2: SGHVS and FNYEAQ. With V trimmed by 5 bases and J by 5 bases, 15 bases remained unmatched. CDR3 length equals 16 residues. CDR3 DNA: TGTGCCAGCAGCCCGAGGGGAGGGTCCAGAGGGAACGAGCAGTACTTC. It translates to CASSPRGGSRGNEQYF.

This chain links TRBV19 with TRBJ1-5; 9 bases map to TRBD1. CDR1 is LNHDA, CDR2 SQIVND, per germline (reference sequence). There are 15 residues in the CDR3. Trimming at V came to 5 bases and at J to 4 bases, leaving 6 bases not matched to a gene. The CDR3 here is CASSPGTGQNQPQHF. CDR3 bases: TGTGCCAGTAGTCCGGGGACAGGGCAAAATCAGCCCCAGCATTTT.

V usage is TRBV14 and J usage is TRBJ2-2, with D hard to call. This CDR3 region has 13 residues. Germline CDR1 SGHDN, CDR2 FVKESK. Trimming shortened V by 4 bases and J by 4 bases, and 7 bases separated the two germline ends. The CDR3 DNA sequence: TGTGCCAGCAGCCGACAACTCACCGGGGAGCTGTTTTTT. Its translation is CASSRQLTGELFF.

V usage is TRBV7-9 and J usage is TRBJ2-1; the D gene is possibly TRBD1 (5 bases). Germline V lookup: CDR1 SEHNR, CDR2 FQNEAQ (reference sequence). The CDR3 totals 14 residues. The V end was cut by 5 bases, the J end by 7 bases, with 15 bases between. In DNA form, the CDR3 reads TGTGCCAGCAGCCTCGGCGCAGGGTCGAATGAGCAGTTCTTC. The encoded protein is CASSLGAGSNEQFF.

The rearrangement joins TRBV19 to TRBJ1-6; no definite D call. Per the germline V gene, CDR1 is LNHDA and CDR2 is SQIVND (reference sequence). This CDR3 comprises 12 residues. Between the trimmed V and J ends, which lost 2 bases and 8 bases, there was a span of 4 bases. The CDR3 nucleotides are TGTGCCAGTAGTATATCGGATTCACCCCTCCACTTT. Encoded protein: CASSISDSPLHF.

The chain's CDR3 is CASSLAGGENRNEQFF. Here the CDR3 DNA reads TGTGCCAGCAGCTTAGCTGGCGGGGAAAACCGCAATGAGCAGTTCTTC. The rearrangement links TRBV7-2 to TRBJ2-1; possibly TRBD2 for D (6 bases). The CDR3 runs to 16 residues. Germline V lookup: CDR1 SGHTA, CDR2 FQGNSA. Trimming removed 0 bases from V and 6 bases from J, with 15 bases in between. Drawing the rest from reference TRBV7-2 and TRBJ2-1, the complete variable domain is GAGVSQSPSNKVTEKGKDVELRCDPISGHTALYWYRQSLGQGLEFLIYFQGNSAPDKSGLPSDRFSAERTGGSVSTLTIQRTQQEDSAVYLCASSLAGGENRNEQFFGPGTRLTVL.

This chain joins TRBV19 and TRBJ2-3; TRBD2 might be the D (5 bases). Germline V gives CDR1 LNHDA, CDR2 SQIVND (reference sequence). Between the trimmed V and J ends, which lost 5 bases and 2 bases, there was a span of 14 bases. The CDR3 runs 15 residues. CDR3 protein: CASSRPGSYTDTQYF. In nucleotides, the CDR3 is TGTGCCAGTAGTCGCCCGGGATCCTACACAGATACGCAGTATTTT.

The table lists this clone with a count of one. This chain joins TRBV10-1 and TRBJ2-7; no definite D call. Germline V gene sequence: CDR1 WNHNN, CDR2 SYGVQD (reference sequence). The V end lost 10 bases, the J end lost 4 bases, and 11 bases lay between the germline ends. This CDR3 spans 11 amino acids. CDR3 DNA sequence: TGCGCCACCAGATTGGCTTACGAGCAGTACTTC. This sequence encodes CATRLAYEQYF.

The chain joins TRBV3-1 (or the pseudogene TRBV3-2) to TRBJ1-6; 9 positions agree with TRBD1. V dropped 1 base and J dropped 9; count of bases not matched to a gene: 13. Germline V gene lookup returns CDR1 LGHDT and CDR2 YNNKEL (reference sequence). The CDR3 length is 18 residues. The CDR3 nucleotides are TGTGCCAGCAGCCAAGCCCCACCGGGACAGGGTTTTACTTCACCCCTCCACTTT. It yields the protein CASSQAPPGQGFTSPLHF.

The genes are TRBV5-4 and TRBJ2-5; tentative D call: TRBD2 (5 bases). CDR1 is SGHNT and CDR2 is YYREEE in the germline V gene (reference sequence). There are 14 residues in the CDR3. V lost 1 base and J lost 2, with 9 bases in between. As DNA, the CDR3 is TGTGCCAGCAGCTTGTCGGGAAATCAAGAGACCCAGTACTTC. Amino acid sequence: CASSLSGNQETQYF.

This chain's CDR3 is CASSLSGPGGEQFF. The CDR3 bases are TGTGCCAGCAGCTTATCGGGCCCCGGGGGTGAGCAGTTCTTC. J is TRBJ2-1 and V is TRBV7-2; D might be TRBD2 (6 bases). Germline lookup yields CDR1 SGHTA and CDR2 FQGNSA. The CDR3 covers 14 residues. Trimming removed 2 bases at V and 9 bases at J, with 14 bases between.

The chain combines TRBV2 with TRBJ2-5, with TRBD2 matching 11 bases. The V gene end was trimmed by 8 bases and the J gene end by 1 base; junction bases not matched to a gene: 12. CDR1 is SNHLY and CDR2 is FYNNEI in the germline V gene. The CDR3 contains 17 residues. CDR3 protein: CASRTGLADGRQETQYF. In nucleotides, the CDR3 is TGTGCCAGCCGGACGGGACTAGCGGACGGGCGCCAAGAGACCCAGTACTTC.

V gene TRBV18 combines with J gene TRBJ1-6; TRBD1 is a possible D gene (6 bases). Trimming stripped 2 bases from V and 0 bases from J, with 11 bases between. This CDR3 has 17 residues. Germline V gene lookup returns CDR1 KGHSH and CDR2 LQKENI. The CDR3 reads CASSPVTGSSYNSPLHF. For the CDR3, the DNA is TGTGCCAGCTCACCAGTTACAGGGAGCTCCTATAATTCACCCCTCCACTTT.